The following is a T cell receptor (beta chain) sequence with its context. The data were taken from a study of T cells expressing NK-cell markers. The CDR3 loop spans 15 amino acids. Germline V gene sequence: CDR1 LNHDA, CDR2 SQIVND (reference sequence). TCRdb re-analyzed the 5' RACE reads; it lists each CDR3 protein once, without DNA. The clone table shows some 190,000 distinct CDR3 sequences, with the ten largest holding 20%. The V call is TRBV19, the J call TRBJ2-7. The sample comprised blood T cells: a sorted CD56 or NKG2C T cell subset, CD4+ or CD8+ T cells, or bulk PBMC T cells (not recorded which). The clonotype originates from a man aged 18 to 69 in good health. Here the CDR3 reads CASSIFRDASYEQYF. The full variable domain, rest sourced from reference TRBV19 and TRBJ2-7, is DGGITQSPKYLFRKEGQNVTLSCEQNLNHDAMYWYRQDPGQGLRLIYYSQIVNDFQKGDIAEGYSVSREKKESFPLTVTSAQKNPTAFYLCASSIFRDASYEQYFGPGTRLTVT.